Listed below are T cell receptor beta chains from one sample, sequenced in a study of spatial heterogeneity in lung cancer. One entry per CDR3 protein, called by TCRdb with MiXCR from the 5' RACE reads. The table lists 20,000 to 25,000 distinct CDR3 sequences, around 4.6% of them singletons. The specimen comprised PBMCs, sampled at surgery. Source of these receptors: a male donor with early-stage non-small cell lung cancer. Each CDR3 is given with its conserved first and last residue. Fields, in order: J gene, V gene, D gene, clone size, CDR3 protein, CDR3 DNA. The D gene is left open where the match is weak. A clone size is listed for some rows: how often the clone was seen (once, few, many), or a class if it is expanded.

TRBJ2-7,TRBV2,TRBD2,many,CASSDLSGSAYEQYF,TGTGCCAGCAGTGATCTGAGCGGGAGCGCTTACGAGCAGTACTTC
TRBJ1-5,TRBV19,.,many,CASSNHPYSNQPQHF,TGTGCCAGTAGTAATCATCCTTATAGCAATCAGCCCCAGCATTTT
TRBJ2-3,TRBV6-2/TRBV6-3,TRBD2,many,CASSYGLAGTDTQYF,TGTGCCAGCAGTTACGGACTAGCTGGTACAGATACGCAGTATTTT
TRBJ2-5,TRBV18,.,few,CASSQAGKETQYF,TGTGCCAGCTCACAGGCAGGGAAAGAGACCCAGTACTTC
TRBJ2-7,TRBV10-3,TRBD2,.,CAISRAGEESYEQYF,TGTGCCATCAGTCGAGCGGGAGAGGAGTCCTACGAGCAGTACTTC
TRBJ2-5,TRBV23-1,.,.,CASSQKEGITRETQYF,TGCGCCAGCAGTCAAAAGGAAGGGATTACCCGGGAGACCCAGTACTTC
TRBJ1-1,TRBV5-5,.,many,CASSLGGWPEAFF,TGTGCCAGCAGCTTGGGAGGGTGGCCTGAAGCTTTCTTT
TRBJ2-2,TRBV11-3,.,many,CASSLGQVNTGELFF,TGTGCCAGCAGCTTAGGACAGGTGAACACCGGGGAGCTGTTTTTT
TRBJ2-5,TRBV5-6,TRBD1,.,CASIPRDRQETQYF,TGTGCCAGCATTCCCAGGGACAGACAAGAGACCCAGTACTTC
TRBJ1-3,TRBV28,.,many,CASSLHPGNTIYF,TGTGCCAGCAGTTTACACCCTGGAAACACCATATATTTT
TRBJ1-2,TRBV28,.,medium-sized,CASSLEQAHYGYTF,TGTGCCAGCAGTTTAGAACAGGCTCACTATGGCTACACCTTC
TRBJ1-6,TRBV5-1,.,medium-sized,CASSPLGGLYNSPLHF,TGCGCCAGCAGCCCCCTCGGGGGACTCTATAATTCACCCCTCCACTTT
TRBJ1-1,TRBV5-6,.,many,CASSFDDTEAFF,TGTGCCAGCAGCTTTGACGACACTGAAGCTTTCTTT
TRBJ2-1,TRBV7-9,.,few,CALRVYNEQFF,TGTGCCCTTCGGGTCTACAATGAGCAGTTCTTC
TRBJ2-2,TRBV7-2,TRBD2,many,CASSLGISGGTGELFF,TGTGCCAGCAGCTTAGGAATTAGCGGGGGCACCGGGGAGCTGTTTTTT
TRBJ1-1,TRBV4-2,.,medium-sized,CASSPRDGLNTEAFF,TGTGCCAGCAGCCCACGCGACGGACTGAACACTGAAGCTTTCTTT
TRBJ2-5,TRBV29-1,.,many,CSVEDRNSWQETQYF,TGCAGCGTTGAAGATAGGAACTCATGGCAAGAGACCCAGTACTTC
TRBJ1-5,TRBV9,TRBD1,many,CASSVDRDRALCQPQHF,TGTGCCAGCAGCGTAGACCGGGACAGAGCCCTATGTCAGCCCCAGCATTTT
TRBJ2-3,TRBV6-2/TRBV6-3,.,many,CASSYSTGVDTQYF,TGTGCCAGCAGTTACTCGACAGGAGTAGATACGCAGTATTTT
TRBJ2-3,TRBV6-6,.,many,CASSSGTEPDTQYF,TGTGCCAGCAGCTCCGGGACGGAGCCCGATACGCAGTATTTT
TRBJ1-3,TRBV9,.,many,CASSTQKGNTIYF,TGTGCCAGCAGCACTCAGAAAGGTAACACCATATATTTT
TRBJ2-1,TRBV27,TRBD1,many,CASSFDGQGLNEQFF,TGTGCCAGCAGTTTTGACGGACAGGGGCTCAATGAGCAGTTCTTC
TRBJ2-3,TRBV19,TRBD2,many,CASRLAGGSDTQYF,TGTGCCAGCCGACTAGCGGGAGGCTCAGATACGCAGTATTTT
TRBJ1-4,TRBV5-1,.,many,CASSLRTVETNEKLFF,TGCGCCAGCAGCTTGCGCACGGTCGAAACTAATGAAAAACTGTTTTTT
TRBJ2-1,TRBV6-6,.,many,CASNLASPGEQFF,TGTGCCAGCAACCTAGCCTCCCCGGGGGAGCAGTTCTTC
TRBJ2-3,TRBV11-2,.,many,CASRQTVGATDTQYF,TGTGCCAGCAGACAGACAGTCGGGGCCACAGATACGCAGTATTTT
TRBJ2-7,TRBV6-5,TRBD2,many,CASSKGLDYEQYF,TGTGCCAGCAGTAAGGGACTAGACTACGAGCAGTACTTC
TRBJ1-1,TRBV27,.,many,CASSLSLGKGTEAFF,TGTGCCAGCAGTTTATCGCTGGGGAAGGGCACTGAAGCTTTCTTT
TRBJ1-1,TRBV7-3,.,few,CASSPSRGFAEAFF,TGTGCCAGCAGCCCTTCCAGGGGATTCGCTGAAGCTTTCTTT
TRBJ2-5,TRBV7-9,TRBD2,many,CASTRGGLQETQYF,TGTGCCAGCACCCGCGGGGGGTTGCAAGAGACCCAGTACTTC
TRBJ2-5,TRBV11-3,.,many,CASSSGHTAQETQYF,TGTGCCAGCAGCTCCGGCCATACCGCCCAAGAGACCCAGTACTTC
TRBJ2-7,TRBV27,TRBD1,many,CASSLGTTGGYEQYF,TGTGCCAGCAGTTTAGGGACGACAGGGGGGTACGAGCAGTACTTC
TRBJ2-7,TRBV7-9,.,.,CASGRGGTWEQYF,TGTGCCAGCGGCAGGGGGGGGACCTGGGAGCAGTACTTC
TRBJ2-1,TRBV11-2,TRBD2,many,CASSPGTSGNNEQFF,TGTGCCAGCAGCCCCGGGACTAGCGGAAACAATGAGCAGTTCTTC
TRBJ2-5,TRBV12-3/TRBV12-4,.,medium-sized,CASSFQETQYF,TGTGCCAGCAGTTTCCAAGAGACCCAGTACTTC
TRBJ2-2,TRBV19,TRBD1,few,CASKQGAHTGELFF,TGTGCCAGCAAACAGGGGGCCCACACCGGGGAGCTGTTTTTT
TRBJ1-6,TRBV7-2,.,many,CASSHVNSPLHF,TGTGCCAGCAGCCATGTCAATTCACCCCTCCACTTT
TRBJ2-3,TRBV20-1,TRBD2,many,CSARDHLAGANTDTQYF,TGCAGTGCTAGAGATCACCTAGCGGGGGCTAACACAGATACGCAGTATTTT
TRBJ1-6,TRBV23-1,.,many,CASSHRINSPLHF,TGCGCCAGCAGTCACAGAATTAATTCACCCCTCCACTTT
TRBJ1-6,TRBV7-8,TRBD1,many,CASSPDRDSPLHF,TGTGCCAGCAGCCCAGACAGGGATTCACCCCTCCACTTT